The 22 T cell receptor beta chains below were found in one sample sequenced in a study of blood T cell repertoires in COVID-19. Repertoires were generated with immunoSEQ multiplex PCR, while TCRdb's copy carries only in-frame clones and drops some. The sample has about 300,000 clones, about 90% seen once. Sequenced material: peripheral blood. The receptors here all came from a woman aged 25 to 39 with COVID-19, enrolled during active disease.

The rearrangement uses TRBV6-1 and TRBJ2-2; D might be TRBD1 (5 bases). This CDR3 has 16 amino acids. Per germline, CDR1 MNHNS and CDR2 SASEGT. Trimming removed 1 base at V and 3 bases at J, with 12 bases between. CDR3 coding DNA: TGTGCCAGCAGTGAAGGGACACTTAGGGACACCGGGGAGCTGTTTTTT. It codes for CASSEGTLRDTGELFF.

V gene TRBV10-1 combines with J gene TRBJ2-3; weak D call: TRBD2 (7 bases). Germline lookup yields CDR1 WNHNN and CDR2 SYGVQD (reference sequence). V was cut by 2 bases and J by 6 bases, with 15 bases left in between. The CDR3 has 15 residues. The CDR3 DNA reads TGCGCCAGCAGTGAGCCGTCGGGGGGCTACGATACGCAGTATTTT. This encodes CASSEPSGGYDTQYF.

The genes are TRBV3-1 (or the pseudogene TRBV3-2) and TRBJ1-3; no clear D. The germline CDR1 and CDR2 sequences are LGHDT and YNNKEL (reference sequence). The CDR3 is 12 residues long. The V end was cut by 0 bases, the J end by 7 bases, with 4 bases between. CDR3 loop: CASSQDSNTIYF. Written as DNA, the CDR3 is TGTGCCAGCAGCCAAGATAGCAACACCATATATTTT.

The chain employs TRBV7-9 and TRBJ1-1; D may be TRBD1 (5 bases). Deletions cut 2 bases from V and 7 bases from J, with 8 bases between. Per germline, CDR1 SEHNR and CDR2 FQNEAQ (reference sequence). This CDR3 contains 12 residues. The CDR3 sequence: CASSLTGGEAFF. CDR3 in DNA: TGTGCCAGCAGCTTAACGGGGGGTGAAGCTTTCTTT.

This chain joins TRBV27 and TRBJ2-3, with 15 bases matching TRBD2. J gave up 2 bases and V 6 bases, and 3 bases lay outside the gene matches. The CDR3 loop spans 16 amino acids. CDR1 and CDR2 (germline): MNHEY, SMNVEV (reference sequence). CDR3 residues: CASRWTSGGATDTQYF. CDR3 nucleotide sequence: TGTGCCAGCAGGTGGACTAGCGGGGGGGCCACAGATACGCAGTATTTT.

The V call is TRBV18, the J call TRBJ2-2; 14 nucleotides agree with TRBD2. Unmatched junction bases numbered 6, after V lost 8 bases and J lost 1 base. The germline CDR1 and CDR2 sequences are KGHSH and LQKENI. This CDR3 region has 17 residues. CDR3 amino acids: CASLGLAGEMNTGELFF. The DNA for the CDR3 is TGTGCCAGCCTGGGACTAGCGGGGGAAATGAACACCGGGGAGCTGTTTTTT.

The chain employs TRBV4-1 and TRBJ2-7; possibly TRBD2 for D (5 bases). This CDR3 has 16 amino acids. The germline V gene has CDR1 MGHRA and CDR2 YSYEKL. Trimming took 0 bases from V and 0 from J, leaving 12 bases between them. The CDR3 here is CASSQDWRAASYEQYV. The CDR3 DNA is TGCGCCAGCAGCCAAGATTGGCGGGCAGCCTCCTACGAGCAGTACGTC.

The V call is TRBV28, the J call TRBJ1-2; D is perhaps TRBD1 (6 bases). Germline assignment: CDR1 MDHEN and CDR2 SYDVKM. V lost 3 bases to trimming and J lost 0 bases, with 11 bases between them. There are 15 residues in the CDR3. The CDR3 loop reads CASSFSDRPNYGYTF. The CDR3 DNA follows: TGTGCCAGCAGTTTCTCCGACAGGCCTAACTATGGCTACACCTTC.

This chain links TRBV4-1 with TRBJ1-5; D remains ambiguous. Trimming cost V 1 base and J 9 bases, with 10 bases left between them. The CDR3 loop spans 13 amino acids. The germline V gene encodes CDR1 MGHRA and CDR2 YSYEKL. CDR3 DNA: TGCGCCAGCAGCCAAGTATTATCCCTGCCCCAGCATTTT. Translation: CASSQVLSLPQHF.

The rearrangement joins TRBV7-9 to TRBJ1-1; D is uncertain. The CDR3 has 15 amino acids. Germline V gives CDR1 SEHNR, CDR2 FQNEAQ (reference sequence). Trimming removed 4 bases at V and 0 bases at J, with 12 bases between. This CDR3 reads CASSSFRLMNTEAFF. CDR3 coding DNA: TGTGCCAGCAGCTCGTTCAGACTAATGAACACTGAAGCTTTCTTT.

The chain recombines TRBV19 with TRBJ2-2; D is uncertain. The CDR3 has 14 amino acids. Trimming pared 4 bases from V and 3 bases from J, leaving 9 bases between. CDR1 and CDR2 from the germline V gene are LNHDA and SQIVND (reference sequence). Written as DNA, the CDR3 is TGTGCCAGTAGTAATTTGGCGGACACCGGGGAGCTGTTTTTT. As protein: CASSNLADTGELFF.

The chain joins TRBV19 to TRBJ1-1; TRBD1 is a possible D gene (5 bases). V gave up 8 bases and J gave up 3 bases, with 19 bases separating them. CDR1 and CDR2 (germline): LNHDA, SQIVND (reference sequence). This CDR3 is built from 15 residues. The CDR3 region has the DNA TGTGCCAGTTTCCCTCCGGACAAATCCTACACTGAAGCTTTCTTT. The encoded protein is CASFPPDKSYTEAFF.

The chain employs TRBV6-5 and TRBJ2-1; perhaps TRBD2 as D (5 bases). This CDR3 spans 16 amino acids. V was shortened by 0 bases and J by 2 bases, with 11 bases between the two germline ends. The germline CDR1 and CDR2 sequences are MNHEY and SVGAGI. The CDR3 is CASSYSGGVTYNEQFF. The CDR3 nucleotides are TGTGCCAGCAGTTACTCCGGAGGTGTCACCTACAATGAGCAGTTCTTC.

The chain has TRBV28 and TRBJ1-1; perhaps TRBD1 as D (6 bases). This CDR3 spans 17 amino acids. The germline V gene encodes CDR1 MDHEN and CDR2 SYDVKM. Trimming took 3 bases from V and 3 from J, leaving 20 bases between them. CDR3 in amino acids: CASSFRRGWRKDTEAFF. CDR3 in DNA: TGTGCCAGCAGTTTCCGCAGGGGATGGAGAAAAGACACTGAAGCTTTCTTT.

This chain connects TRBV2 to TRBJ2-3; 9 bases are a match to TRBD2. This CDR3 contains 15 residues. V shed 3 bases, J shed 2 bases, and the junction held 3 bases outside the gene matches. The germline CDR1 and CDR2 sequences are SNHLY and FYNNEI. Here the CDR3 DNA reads TGTGCCAGCAGTGATCGACTAGCGGACACAGATACGCAGTATTTT. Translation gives CASSDRLADTDTQYF.

The CDR3 bases are TGTGCCAGCACCTACGGGGGGGCAAGTAATGAGCAGTTCTTC. This gives the protein CASTYGGASNEQFF. The V call is TRBV6-6, the J call TRBJ2-1; TRBD2 matches 8 bases. With 7 bases clipped from V and 7 bases from J, the junction kept 9 bases outside the gene matches. The CDR3 is made up of 14 amino acids. Germline V lookup: CDR1 MNHNY, CDR2 SVGAGI (reference sequence).

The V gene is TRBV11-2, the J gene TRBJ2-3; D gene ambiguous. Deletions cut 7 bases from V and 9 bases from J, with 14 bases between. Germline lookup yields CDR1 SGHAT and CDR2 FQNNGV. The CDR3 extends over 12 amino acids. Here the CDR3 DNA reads TGTGCCAGCACCTCCGTAGAGTCGACGCAGTATTTT. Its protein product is CASTSVESTQYF.

The CDR3 sequence is CASSLNVGYNEQFF. The CDR3 DNA is TGCGCCAGCAGCTTGAATGTCGGGTACAATGAGCAGTTCTTC. V and J are TRBV5-1 and TRBJ2-1; no clear D. Germline loops: CDR1 SGHRS, CDR2 YFSETQ. The CDR3 is made up of 14 amino acids. The V end was cut by 1 base, the J end by 4 bases, with 9 bases between.

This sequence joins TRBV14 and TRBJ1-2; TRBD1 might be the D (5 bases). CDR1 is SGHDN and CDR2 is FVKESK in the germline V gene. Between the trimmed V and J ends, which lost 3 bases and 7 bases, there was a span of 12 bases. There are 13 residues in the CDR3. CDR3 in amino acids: CASSHGSGFGYTF. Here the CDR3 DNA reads TGTGCCAGCAGCCACGGTTCAGGGTTTGGCTACACCTTC. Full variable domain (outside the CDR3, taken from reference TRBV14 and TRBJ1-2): EAGVTQFPSHSVIEKGQTVTLRCDPISGHDNLYWYRRVMGKEIKFLLHFVKESKQDESGMPNNRFLAERTGGTYSTLKVQPAELEDSGVYFCASSHGSGFGYTFGSGTRLTVV.

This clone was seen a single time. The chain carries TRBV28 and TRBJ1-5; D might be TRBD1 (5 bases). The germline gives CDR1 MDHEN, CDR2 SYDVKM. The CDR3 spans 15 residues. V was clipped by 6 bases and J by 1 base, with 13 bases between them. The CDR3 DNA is TGTGCCAGCAGCCCGCGGGGCTACAGCAATCAGCCCCAGCATTTT. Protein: CASSPRGYSNQPQHF.

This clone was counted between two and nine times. This CDR3 reads CASSLASGNEQFF. The CDR3, as DNA: TGCGCCAGCAGCTTGGCCTCGGGCAATGAGCAGTTCTTC. This rearrangement joins TRBV5-1 to TRBJ2-1; D not resolved. There are 13 residues in the CDR3. The germline gives CDR1 SGHRS, CDR2 YFSETQ. With 0 bases removed from V and 6 bases from J, the gap between germline ends came to 7 bases.

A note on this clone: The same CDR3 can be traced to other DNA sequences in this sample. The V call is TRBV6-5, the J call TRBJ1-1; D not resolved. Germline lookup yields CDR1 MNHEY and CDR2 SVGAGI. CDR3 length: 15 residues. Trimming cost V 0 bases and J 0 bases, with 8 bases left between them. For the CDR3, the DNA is TGTGCCAGCAGTTACTCCCGTGCGGTGAACACTGAAGCTTTCTTT. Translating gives CASSYSRAVNTEAFF.